This T cell receptor beta chain was observed in a study of CD8+CD57+ T cells in acquired aplastic anemia. Overall study: DNA recovered from sorted CD4+ and CD8+ cells had a mean of approximately 3 ug. Overall study results and limits: The number of CD8+ CDR3 sequences shared by patients and controls was roughly 30.

About this clonotype itself: What it binds is not known.

The template used for profiling TCR beta VDJ and CDR3 was genomic DNA. TCRdb re-analysed the reads in MiXCR, keeping a single row per CDR3 protein. The sample carries under 200,000 distinct CDR3 sequences, 64% recorded once. V lost 6 bases and J 3 bases, leaving 8 bases between the germline ends. The CDR3 loop spans 12 amino acids. The V gene's germline CDR1 is SGHVS and CDR2 FQNEAQ. Source material: sorted CD4+, CD8+, or CD8+CD57+ T cells (not recorded which) from PBMCs. J is TRBJ1-2 and V is TRBV7-8; D is unresolved. The TCR originated in a human donor with severe aplastic anemia or a healthy control (not recorded which). The CDR3 sequence: CASSVGDYGYTF. DNA for the CDR3: TGTGCCAGCAGTGTGGGAGACTATGGCTACACCTTC.